This TCR beta chain was retrieved from a study of identical twins. Study-wide results and caveats: Cross-sectional statistics, not tracking of the same donors, supported the conclusions.

Every donor was a healthy Caucasian. Unique molecular identifiers were in the cDNA, with template-switch universal primer binding. TCRdb independently ran MiXCR on the 5' RACE reads; one entry per CDR3 protein. This table holds approximately 490,000 distinct CDR3 sequences, approximately 20% found once. CDR1 and CDR2 from the germline V gene are DFQATT and SNEGSKA (reference sequence). The CDR3 is 12 residues long. Trimming pared 3 bases from V and 4 bases from J, leaving 7 bases between. This clonotype was seen more than once but under ten times. Its matching antigen is unknown. These sequences were also reported in another study, on yellow fever vaccine responses in identical twins.

What was sequenced was CD4+ T cells sorted from blood. The source is a woman aged 18-29 years in good health. The chain links TRBV20-1 to TRBJ2-1; unclear D gene. CDR3 sequence (DNA): TGCAGTGCTAGGGACGGATACAATGAGCAGTTCTTC. It encodes CSARDGYNEQFF.